This T cell receptor (beta chain) was sequenced for a study of early T cells in non-severe SARS-CoV-2 infection. Broader study findings: The study's VDJdb matching favored anti-spike CD8 responses and missed private and CD4 specificities.

This clonotype was counted many times. Its matching antigen is unknown. Germline V gene data show CDR1 as MGHDK and CDR2 as SYGVNS. The V segment lost 8 bases and the J segment 4 bases; nucleotides outside the gene matches: 7. The CDR3 runs to 13 residues. The library protocol tagged individual cDNA molecules with unique molecular identifiers. TCRdb independently ran MiXCR on the 5' RACE reads; one entry per CDR3 protein. The table records about 98,000 distinct CDR3 sequences, around 13% of them present only once. The rearrangement links TRBV25-1 to TRBJ2-5; 7 positions agree with TRBD2. The origin of this receptor is an adult who was a healthcare worker with PCR-confirmed SARS-CoV-2 infection or an uninfected control (not recorded which). Material for sequencing was whole blood. As DNA, the CDR3 is TGTGCCAGCGGGGGGGACGGCATAGAGACCCAGTACTTC. Translated: CASGGDGIETQYF.